The T cell receptor (beta chain) described here comes from a study of CD8 T cells in Susac syndrome. The CDR3 extends over 16 amino acids. Trimming removed 5 bases from V and 0 bases from J; junction bases left unmatched: 2. Study results and caveats: The number of individuals included in the study's TCR sequencing and HLA analysis was acknowledged as relatively small.

RNA was extracted with the RNeasy kit, and a quantity of about 0.45 to 1 ug was reverse transcribed using random hexamers. TCRdb redid the calling of the immunoSEQ multiplex PCR reads with MiXCR, one entry per CDR3 protein. This repertoire shows some 100,000 distinct CDR3 sequences, about nine tenths found once; its top ten account for 0.13% to 0.15%. Of note for this clonotype: Its antigen is currently unknown.

The clonotype comes from a human donor in good health. This chain joins TRBV12-3 or TRBV12-4 and TRBJ1-6; 9 bases agree with TRBD1. Sequencing input: CD4+ T cells from PBMCs. The CDR3 region has the DNA TGTGCCAGCAGTCCGGACAGGGGCTCCTATAATTCACCCCTCCACTTT. Translation gives CASSPDRGSYNSPLHF.